The sequence of this TCR beta chain was determined in a study of T cells after yellow fever vaccination. Study as a whole: Some fractions had low cell numbers, and these were prepared with SMART-Seq v4 Ultra Low Input.

Template switching with 5'RACE generated the TCR cDNA and added a universal primer site and UMIs. TCRdb re-called the 5' RACE reads through MiXCR, storing one row per CDR3 protein. This sample yields 550,000 to 750,000 distinct CDR3 sequences, of which around an eighth are seen a single time; 11% to 15% belongs to the top ten. The V segment lost 2 bases and the J segment 4 bases; nucleotides outside the gene matches: 13. CDR1 and CDR2 from the germline V gene are KGHSH and LQKENI. The CDR3 is made up of 18 amino acids. Whole-study results and caveats: Booster sampling recovered most clones from primary vaccination (approximately 96% CD4, 80% to 90% CD8). Peaking faster, on day 5 versus 15, the secondary response was nonetheless weaker.

About this clonotype: Its antigen remains unknown.

The source was PBMCs, collected on the day of the yellow fever booster vaccination. V gene TRBV18 combines with J gene TRBJ2-7, with TRBD2 matching over 11 bases. The source is a man under 40 who received the YFV17D yellow fever vaccine. Written as DNA, the CDR3 is TGTGCCAGCTCACCAATAGCGGGAGGGCCCTCACCCTCTTACGAGCAGTACTTC. Protein sequence: CASSPIAGGPSPSYEQYF.